This T cell receptor (beta chain) came from a study of T cells in Graves' hyperthyroidism and ophthalmopathy. Findings and limits, study-wide: Using 13 V-J features, a model discriminated ophthalmopathy from stable hyperthyroidism.

The CDR3 has 15 amino acids. J gave up 2 bases and V 5 bases, and 8 bases lay outside the gene matches. This clonotype showed up many times. What it binds is not known. About 10 ml of fresh peripheral blood supplied the PBMCs. Amplification targeted TCR beta CDR3 regions from RNA transcripts. Initially, a first-round RT-PCR of the TCR CDR3 employed the HTBI primer set. TCRdb passed the multiplex PCR reads through MiXCR, listing each CDR3 protein once. The sample contains around 520,000 distinct CDR3 sequences, approximately 14% of which appear only once. V gene TRBV12-3 or TRBV12-4 combines with J gene TRBJ1-2; 7 nucleotides line up with TRBD1. Sample: blood. The receptor comes from a woman in her forties with Graves' hyperthyroidism. The CDR3 loop is CASSPSQGLNYGYTF. The CDR3 DNA reads as TGTGCCAGCAGTCCCTCACAGGGGCTAAACTATGGCTACACCTTC.